The 7 T cell receptor beta chains below all came from one sample that was sequenced in a study of blood T cells in healthy people across ages. Then a second PCR, running roughly 7 to 11 cycles, was carried out with a sample-barcoded 5' primer and a J-beta primer mix. MiXCR was run by TCRdb on the 5' RACE reads, yielding one entry per CDR3 protein. The table lists over a million distinct CDR3 sequences, 35% to 45% of them singletons. The sequenced sample was blood. These receptor sequences come from a woman aged 18-29 years in good health.

The chain uses TRBV25-1 and TRBJ2-1; 7 positions agree with TRBD2. V lost 2 bases to trimming and J lost 15 bases; unmatched junction nucleotides: 4. Per germline, CDR1 MGHDK and CDR2 SYGVNS. This CDR3 is built from 11 residues. As DNA, the CDR3 is TGTGCCAGCAGTGAACTAGCGGTTCGGTTCTTC. Protein sequence: CASSELAVRFF.

This clonotype was observed many times. V is TRBV9 and J is TRBJ2-2; D remains unclear. V was shortened by 2 bases and J by 6 bases, with 14 bases between the two germline ends. The CDR3 consists of 15 residues. Germline V gene sequence: CDR1 SGDLS, CDR2 YYNGEE. The CDR3 DNA follows: TGTGCCAGCAGCGTCGAGGACCATCTGGCCGGGGAGCTGTTTTTT. Translating gives CASSVEDHLAGELFF.

This clonotype has a count of ten or more. In DNA, the CDR3 is TGTGCCAGCAGCCAAGAGCTACTAGCGGGAGAGACCCAGTACTTC. Its protein product is CASSQELLAGETQYF. This chain uses TRBV4-2 with TRBJ2-5, with 9 bases lining up with TRBD2. Losses at the gene ends were 0 bases for V and 4 bases for J; bases not matched to a gene: 3. In germline, CDR1 is LGHNA, CDR2 YNFKEQ. This CDR3 is 15 amino acids long.

The chain carries TRBV27 and TRBJ2-7, with 7 bases identical to TRBD1. The CDR3 covers 15 residues. The germline gives CDR1 MNHEY, CDR2 SMNVEV (reference sequence). Trimming at V came to 0 bases and at J to 5 bases, leaving 7 bases not matched to a gene. The CDR3 is CASSLSGDSPDEQYF. DNA of the CDR3: TGTGCCAGCAGTTTATCCGGGGACAGTCCCGACGAGCAGTACTTC.

There are a few counts of this clonotype. The rearrangement links TRBV29-1 to TRBJ2-1; D unresolved. The CDR3 runs 11 residues. Trimming stripped 7 bases from V and 6 bases from J, with 10 bases between. The germline CDR1 and CDR2 sequences are SQVTM and ANQGSEA. This chain's CDR3 is CSGVGPNEQFF. CDR3 sequence (DNA): TGCAGCGGTGTAGGGCCCAATGAGCAGTTCTTC.

The chain has TRBV5-1 and TRBJ2-5, with D possibly matching TRBD1 (5 bases). The CDR3 extends over 15 amino acids. CDR1 and CDR2 from the germline V gene are SGHRS and YFSETQ. V lost 4 bases and J lost 0, with 13 bases in between. In DNA form, the CDR3 reads TGCGCCAGCAGCGCCGCTACCAGGGACCAAGAGACCCAGTACTTC. This translates into CASSAATRDQETQYF.

The gene calls are TRBV12-3 or TRBV12-4 and TRBJ2-1, with 7 bases fitting TRBD2. V shed 4 bases, J shed 0 bases, and the junction held 12 bases outside the gene matches. CDR3 length: 18 residues. Written as DNA, the CDR3 is TGTGCCAGCAGTTCCCTGGGAGGGAGCAAAAGCTCCTACAATGAGCAGTTCTTC. It translates to CASSSLGGSKSSYNEQFF.